This TCR beta chain was profiled in a study of read filtering for tumor transcriptome and immune sequencing. Trimming took 2 bases from V and 4 from J; bases not matched to a gene: 7. This CDR3 has 15 amino acids. Looked up from germline, CDR1 is SQVTM and CDR2 is ANQGSEA. From roughly 400 ng of RNA, a library with molecular barcoded alpha/delta and beta/gamma adaptors was made. TCRdb recomputed calls from the reads with MiXCR, one row per CDR3 protein. Here the sample spans 100,000 to 150,000 distinct CDR3 sequences, 10% to 15% being singletons. This clonotype came up many times. The V gene is TRBV29-1, the J gene TRBJ2-1; 8 bases map to TRBD2. Sequencing used a population of CD138-negative cells sorted from bone marrow. The clonotype was recovered from a donor at least 40 years old with multiple myeloma. CDR3 residues: CSVEREGLAYNEQFF. As DNA, the CDR3 is TGCAGCGTTGAAAGAGAAGGACTAGCTTACAATGAGCAGTTCTTC.